This record concerns one TCR beta chain sequence. The antigen is not known. The sample is drawn from a study of cytotoxic CD8 clonotypes in ibrutinib-treated CLL. Study background: Across the patients, approximately ten were relapsed/refractory, some 14 treatment-naive and about 18 IGHV unmutated. The study, taken as a whole, reports: Clonality measured at baseline exceeded age-matched healthy donors, tracking circulating CD8+ T-cell counts. Few clonotypes were public, and these shrank or held steady under treatment.

The length of the CDR3 is 15 residues. The germline V gene encodes CDR1 SNHLY and CDR2 FYNNEI. The V and J ends lost 5 bases and 10 bases, in that order; junction bases with no gene match: 15. Libraries were prepared by immunoSEQ multiplex PCR; TCRdb keeps only in-frame clonotypes and omits some of them. The data hold approximately 320,000 clones, with about 61% observed a single time. This sequence was found in a human donor with chronic lymphocytic leukemia. The chain uses TRBV2 and TRBJ1-1, with TRBD1 matching 8 bases. The sample consisted of PBMCs, taken after 36 months of ibrutinib treatment. The CDR3 sequence is CASSQGDRPSRGAFF. The CDR3 DNA reads as TGTGCCAGCAGTCAAGGGGACAGGCCTAGCAGGGGAGCTTTCTTT.